This T cell receptor beta chain was recovered during a study of blood T cell repertoires in COVID-19. Enrolled through a virtual design, the participants were between about 18 and 89 years of age and came from 24 US areas. The study assigned cohorts using participant-reported clinical history. The length of the CDR3 is 13 residues. V was shortened by 1 base and J by 16 bases, with 18 bases between the two germline ends. CDR1 SGDLS and CDR2 YYNGEE come from the germline V gene. In the original workflow: Scientists estimated how many nucleated cells there were by amplifying reference gene primers. Data came from immunoSEQ multiplex PCR; TCRdb stores just in-frame clones and leaves some out. V and J calls and clone size come straight from that table; D and trimming were deduced from the DNA. The table shows some 320,000 clones, with roughly 85% occurring only once.

The gene calls are TRBV9 and TRBJ1-3; D ambiguous. Sequenced: PBMCs or T cells enriched from blood (not recorded which). This TCR was sampled from a woman aged 30 to 39 who had been exposed to COVID-19. CDR3 nucleotides: TGTGCCAGCAGCGTATTCCCCGGGGAACTCTCGTATTTT. Translation gives CASSVFPGELSYF.